One sample yielded the 17 T cell receptor beta chains listed below, sequenced in a study of blood T cell repertoires in COVID-19. TCRdb's copy holds only in-frame clones and misses some; the assay was immunoSEQ multiplex PCR. The sample consists of 300,000 to 400,000 clones, 70% to 90% of them appearing once. Sample: peripheral blood. Receptor source: a human donor in a cohort sampled during active COVID-19.

The V call is TRBV4-1, the J call TRBJ2-5; D might be TRBD2 (5 bases). Germline CDR1 reads MGHRA; CDR2 reads YSYEKL. There are 14 residues in the CDR3. V lost 3 bases to trimming and J lost 2 bases, with 10 bases between them. The CDR3 loop is CASSHGLKQETQYF. In DNA form, the CDR3 reads TGCGCCAGCAGCCATGGACTGAAGCAAGAGACCCAGTACTTC.

The table lists this clone with a few counts. The chain uses TRBV5-1 and TRBJ1-5; tentative D call: TRBD1 (6 bases). V lost 1 base and J 4 bases, leaving 12 bases between the germline ends. Germline V lookup: CDR1 SGHRS, CDR2 YFSETQ. The CDR3 totals 15 residues. The CDR3 coding sequence is TGCGCCAGCAGCTTGAGTTCGGACAGAAATCAGCCCCAGCATTTT. Its translation is CASSLSSDRNQPQHF.

J is TRBJ1-2 and V is TRBV5-4; D remains unclear. The CDR3 runs 13 residues. CDR1 SGHNT and CDR2 YYREEE come from the germline V gene (reference sequence). V lost 1 base and J 1 base, leaving 5 bases between the germline ends. CDR3 nucleotide sequence: TGTGCCAGCAGCTTGAGCCTTAACTATGGCTACACCTTC. Translation: CASSLSLNYGYTF.

This clone was seen only a few times. This chain uses TRBV7-9 with TRBJ1-5; a possible D gene is TRBD1 (5 bases). Germline V CDR1 and CDR2: SEHNR, FQNEAQ (reference sequence). This CDR3 is 13 amino acids long. Trimming took off 3 bases at V and 9 bases at J, with 12 bases between the two ends. As DNA, the CDR3 is TGTGCCAGCAGCTTCGGCTCGGGGGGGCCCCAGCATTTT. This codes for CASSFGSGGPQHF.

The chain uses TRBV9 and TRBJ1-5; D not certain. The V end lost 0 bases, the J end lost 4 bases, and 5 bases lay between the germline ends. The CDR3 runs to 13 residues. Germline values: CDR1 SGDLS, CDR2 YYNGEE. CDR3 DNA: TGTGCCAGCAGCGTAGCTCAGAATCAGCCCCAGCATTTT. Its protein is CASSVAQNQPQHF.

In this sample, this clone turned up a few times. The chain has TRBV5-8 and TRBJ1-2; TRBD1 is a possible D gene (5 bases). CDR3 length: 13 residues. V lost 1 base, J lost 3 bases, and 7 bases lay in between. Germline values: CDR1 SGHTS, CDR2 YDEGEE. This CDR3 is CASSLQGDYGYTF. In DNA form, the CDR3 reads TGTGCCAGCAGCTTGCAGGGTGACTATGGCTACACCTTC.

This CDR3 reads CAITEANEQFF. DNA of the CDR3: TGTGCCATCACGGAAGCGAATGAGCAGTTCTTC. This sequence joins TRBV10-3 and TRBJ2-1; D not resolved. This CDR3 has 11 residues. The germline V and J ends were trimmed by 7 bases and 7 bases, with 8 bases remaining between them. Germline loops: CDR1 ENHRY, CDR2 SYGVKD.

As concerns this clone: A single base separates this from a much larger clone, so it may be a read error. The chain employs TRBV5-1 and TRBJ1-5; D is uncertain. Germline CDR1 and CDR2: SGHRS and YFSETQ. Deletions cut 0 bases from V and 0 bases from J, with 4 bases between. This CDR3 has 14 amino acids. CDR3 coding DNA: TGCGCCAGCAGCTTGGGTTATAGCAATCAGCCCCAGCATTTT. Translation: CASSLGYSNQPQHF.

V and J are TRBV6-2 or TRBV6-3 and TRBJ1-2, with 8 positions matching TRBD1. CDR1 and CDR2 (germline): MNHEY, SVGEGT. With 5 bases clipped from V and 4 bases from J, the junction kept 6 bases outside the gene matches. CDR3 size: 14 residues. In nucleotides, the CDR3 is TGTGCCAGCAGTCAAGGGACAGGCCGCTATGGCTACACCTTC. Encoded protein: CASSQGTGRYGYTF.

The chain recombines TRBV27 with TRBJ2-7, with D hard to call. Trimming took 0 bases from V and 5 from J, leaving 8 bases between them. The CDR3 spans 13 residues. CDR1 and CDR2 (germline): MNHEY, SMNVEV (reference sequence). The CDR3 DNA is TGTGCCAGCAGTTTATCCCCCCGTGACGAGCAGTACTTC. It is translated as CASSLSPRDEQYF.

V usage is TRBV5-6 and J usage is TRBJ2-2, with 11 bases matching TRBD2. Germline V CDR1 and CDR2: SGHDT, YYEEEE. The length of the CDR3 is 15 residues. Trimming took 5 bases from V and 5 from J; bases not matched to a gene: 5. CDR3 protein: CASRVAGGRTGELFF. The CDR3 DNA reads as TGTGCCAGCAGGGTAGCGGGGGGGCGAACCGGGGAGCTGTTTTTT.

CDR3 bases: TGCGCCAGCAAGGGGACAGGAAGGAACACCGGGGAGCTGTTTTTT. It codes for CASKGTGRNTGELFF. V and J are TRBV10-2 and TRBJ2-2; TRBD1 matches 8 bases. This CDR3 spans 15 amino acids. Germline CDR1 is WSHSY and CDR2 is SAAADI. The trim removed 7 bases at V and 1 base at J, leaving 5 bases unmatched.

The chain couples TRBV11-3 to TRBJ2-7; TRBD1 matches at 11 bases. Germline V CDR1 and CDR2: SGHNT, YENEEA. The CDR3 contains 14 residues. Trimming took 6 bases from V and 9 from J; bases not matched to a gene: 10. CDR3 nucleotide sequence: TGTGCCAGCAGTCCTCCGGGACAGGGGGGAAGGCAGTACTTC. The encoded protein is CASSPPGQGGRQYF.

This clone was seen a handful of times. The rearrangement uses TRBV5-1 and TRBJ2-7, with D unclear. Germline-derived CDR1 and CDR2 are SGHRS and YFSETQ. The CDR3 is 13 amino acids. V was clipped by 1 base and J by 2 bases, with 7 bases between them. Written as DNA, the CDR3 is TGCGCCAGCAGCTTGTCTCTCCCCTACGAGCAGTACTTC. Its protein product is CASSLSLPYEQYF.

This rearrangement joins TRBV24-1 to TRBJ2-5; TRBD1 agrees at 9 bases. The CDR3 loop spans 14 amino acids. Germline values: CDR1 KGHDR, CDR2 SFDVKD. V shed 6 bases, J shed 5 bases, and the junction held 6 bases outside the gene matches. The CDR3 protein is CATSYTGGSETQYF. DNA of the CDR3: TGTGCCACCAGTTATACAGGGGGCTCTGAGACCCAGTACTTC.

This clone appeared a few times. The chain is built from TRBV7-9 and TRBJ2-3, with D unclear. The CDR3 runs 13 residues. In germline, CDR1 is SEHNR, CDR2 FQNEAQ (reference sequence). The germline V and J ends were trimmed by 1 base and 2 bases, with 4 bases remaining between them. This CDR3 reads CASSLDNTDTQYF. CDR3 sequence (DNA): TGTGCCAGCAGCTTAGACAACACAGATACGCAGTATTTT.

The chain has TRBV19 and TRBJ1-1; D might be TRBD1 (5 bases). The V and J ends lost 7 bases and 11 bases respectively, with 20 bases between them. There are 13 residues in the CDR3. Germline V lookup: CDR1 LNHDA, CDR2 SQIVND (reference sequence). For the CDR3, the DNA is TGTGCCAGTAACTCTGACGACAGACGGTTGGCTTTCTTT. It codes for CASNSDDRRLAFF. Combining the CDR3 with reference TRBV19 and TRBJ1-1 gives the whole variable domain DGGITQSPKYLFRKEGQNVTLSCEQNLNHDAMYWYRQDPGQGLRLIYYSQIVNDFQKGDIAEGYSVSREKKESFPLTVTSAQKNPTAFYLCASNSDDRRLAFFGQGTRLTVV.